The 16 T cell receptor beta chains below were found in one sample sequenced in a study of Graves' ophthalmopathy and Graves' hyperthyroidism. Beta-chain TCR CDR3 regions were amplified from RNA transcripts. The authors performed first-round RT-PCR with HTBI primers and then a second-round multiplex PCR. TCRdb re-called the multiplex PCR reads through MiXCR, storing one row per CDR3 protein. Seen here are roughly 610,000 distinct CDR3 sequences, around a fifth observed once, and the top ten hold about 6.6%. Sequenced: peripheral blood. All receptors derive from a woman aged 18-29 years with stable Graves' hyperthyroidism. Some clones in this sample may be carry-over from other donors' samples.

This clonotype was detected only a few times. The CDR3 DNA sequence: TGTGCCAGCAGCTTCGGGGGTAATAATTCACCCCTCCACTTT. Its protein product is CASSFGGNNSPLHF. The rearrangement uses TRBV7-3 and TRBJ1-6; a possible D gene is TRBD1 (5 bases). This CDR3 spans 14 amino acids. V was clipped by 3 bases and J by 5 bases, with 8 bases between them. Germline CDR1 and CDR2: SGHTA and FQGTGA. Looking up the rest from reference TRBV7-3 and TRBJ1-6 gives the full variable domain: GAGVSQTPSNKVTEKGKYVELRCDPISGHTALYWYRQSLGQGPEFLIYFQGTGAADDSGLPNDRFFAVRPEGSVSTLKIQRTERGDSAVYLCASSFGGNNSPLHFGNGTRLTVT.

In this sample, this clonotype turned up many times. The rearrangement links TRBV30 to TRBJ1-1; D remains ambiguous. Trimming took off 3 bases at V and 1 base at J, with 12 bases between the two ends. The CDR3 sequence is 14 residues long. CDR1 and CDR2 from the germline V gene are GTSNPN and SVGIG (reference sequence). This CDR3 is CAWRDGMRNTEAFF. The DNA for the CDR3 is TGTGCCTGGAGGGATGGGATGAGGAACACTGAAGCTTTCTTT. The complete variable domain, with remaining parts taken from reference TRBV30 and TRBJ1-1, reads SQTIHQWPATLVQPVGSPLSLECTVEGTSNPNLYWYRQAAGRGLQLLFYSVGIGQISSEVPQNLSASRPQDRQFILSSKKLLLSDSGFYLCAWRDGMRNTEAFFGQGTRLTVV.

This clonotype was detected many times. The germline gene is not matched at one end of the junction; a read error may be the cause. The CDR3 protein is CASSSAGTGGYEQYF. CDR3 bases: TGCGCCAGCAGCTCCGCCGGGACAGGGGGCTACGAGCAGTACTTC. The rearrangement joins TRBV6-5 to TRBJ2-7; 11 nucleotides align to TRBD1. CDR3 length: 15 residues. CDR1 MNHEY and CDR2 SVGAGI come from the germline V gene.

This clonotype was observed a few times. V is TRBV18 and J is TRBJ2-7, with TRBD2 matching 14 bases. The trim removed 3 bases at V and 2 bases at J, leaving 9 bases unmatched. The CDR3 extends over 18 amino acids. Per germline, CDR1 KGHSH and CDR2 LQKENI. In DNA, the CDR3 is TGTGCCAGCTCACCCAGGACTAGCGGGAGGACCCGCCCCTACGAGCAGTACTTC. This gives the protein CASSPRTSGRTRPYEQYF.

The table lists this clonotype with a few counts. The CDR3 sequence is CASSESLLARETQYF. The CDR3 region has the DNA TGTGCCAGCAGTGAATCCCTACTAGCCCGGGAGACCCAGTACTTC. The J gene is TRBJ2-5, the V gene TRBV6-1; TRBD2 might be the D (6 bases). This CDR3 spans 15 amino acids. Between the trimmed V and J ends, which lost 2 bases and 5 bases, there was a span of 15 bases. CDR1 is MNHNS, CDR2 SASEGT, per germline.

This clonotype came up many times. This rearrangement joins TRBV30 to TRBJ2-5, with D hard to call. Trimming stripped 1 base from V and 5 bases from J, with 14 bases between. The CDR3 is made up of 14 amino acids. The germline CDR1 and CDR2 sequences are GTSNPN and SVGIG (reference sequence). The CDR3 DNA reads TGTGCCTGGAGTGGCCCCGGGTTAGGGGAGACCCAGTACTTC. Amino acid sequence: CAWSGPGLGETQYF.

The CDR3 region has the DNA TGCAGTGCTAGCCTTCTCGCCCGGGCTAGCGGGAGCCAGAATCACCTGAGCTACGAGCAGTACTTC. It codes for CSASLLARASGSQNHLSYEQYF. This sequence joins TRBV20-1 and TRBJ2-7, with 10 positions matching TRBD2. With V trimmed by 3 bases and J by 3 bases, 29 bases remained unmatched. The CDR3 has 22 amino acids. Germline V gives CDR1 DFQATT, CDR2 SNEGSKA (reference sequence).

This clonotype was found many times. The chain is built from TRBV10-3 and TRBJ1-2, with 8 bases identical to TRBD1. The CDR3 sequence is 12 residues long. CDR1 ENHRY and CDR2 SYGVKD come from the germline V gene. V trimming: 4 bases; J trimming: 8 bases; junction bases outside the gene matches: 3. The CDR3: CAISVDRDGYTF. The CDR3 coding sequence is TGTGCCATCAGTGTGGACAGGGACGGCTACACCTTC.

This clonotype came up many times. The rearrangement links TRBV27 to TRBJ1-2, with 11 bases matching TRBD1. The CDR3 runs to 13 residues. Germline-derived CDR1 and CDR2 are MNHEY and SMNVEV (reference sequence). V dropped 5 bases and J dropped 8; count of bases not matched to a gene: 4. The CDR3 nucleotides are TGTGCCAGCAGTATAGGGACAGGGGGAGGCTACACCTTC. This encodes CASSIGTGGGYTF.

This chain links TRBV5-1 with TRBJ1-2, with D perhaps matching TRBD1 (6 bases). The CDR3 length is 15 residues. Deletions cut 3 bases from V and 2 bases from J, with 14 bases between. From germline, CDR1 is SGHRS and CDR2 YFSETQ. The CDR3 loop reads CASSYASDRNYGYTF. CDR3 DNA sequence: TGCGCCAGCAGCTACGCGTCCGACAGGAACTATGGCTACACCTTC. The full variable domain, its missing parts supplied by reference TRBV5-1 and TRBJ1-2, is KAGVTQTPRYLIKTRGQQVTLSCSPISGHRSVSWYQQTPGQGLQFLFEYFSETQRNKGNFPGRFSGRQFSNSRSEMNVSTLELGDSALYLCASSYASDRNYGYTFGSGTRLTVV.

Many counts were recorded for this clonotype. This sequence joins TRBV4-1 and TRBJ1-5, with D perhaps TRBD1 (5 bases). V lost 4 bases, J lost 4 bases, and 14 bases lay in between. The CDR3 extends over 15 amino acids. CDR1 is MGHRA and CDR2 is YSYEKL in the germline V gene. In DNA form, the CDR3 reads TGCGCCAGCAGCCTTTATGCAGGGATAAATCAGCCCCAGCATTTT. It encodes CASSLYAGINQPQHF.

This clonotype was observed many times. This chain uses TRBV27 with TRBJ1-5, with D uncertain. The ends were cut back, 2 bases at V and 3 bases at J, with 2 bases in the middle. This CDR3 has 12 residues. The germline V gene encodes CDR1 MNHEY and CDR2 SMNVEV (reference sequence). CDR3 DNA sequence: TGTGCCAGCAGTTTACTCAATCAGCCCCAGCATTTT. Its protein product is CASSLLNQPQHF.

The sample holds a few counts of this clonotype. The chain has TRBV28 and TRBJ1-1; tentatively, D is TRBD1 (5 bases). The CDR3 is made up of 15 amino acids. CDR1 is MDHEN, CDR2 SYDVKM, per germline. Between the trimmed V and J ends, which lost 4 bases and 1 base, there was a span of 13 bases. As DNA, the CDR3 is TGTGCCAGCAGTTCGCAGGGATATCCGAACACTGAAGCTTTCTTT. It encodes CASSSQGYPNTEAFF. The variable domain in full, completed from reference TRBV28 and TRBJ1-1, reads DVKVTQSSRYLVKRTGEKVFLECVQDMDHENMFWYRQDPGLGLRLIYFSYDVKMKEKGDIPEGYSVSREKKERFSLILESASTNQTSMYLCASSSQGYPNTEAFFGQGTRLTVV.

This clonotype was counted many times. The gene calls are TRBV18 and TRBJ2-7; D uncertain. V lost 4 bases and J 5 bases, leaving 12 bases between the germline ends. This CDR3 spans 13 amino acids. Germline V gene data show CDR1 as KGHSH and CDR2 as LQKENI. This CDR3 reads CASSLRARDEQYF. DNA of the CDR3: TGTGCCAGCTCACTAAGGGCGCGAGACGAGCAGTACTTC.

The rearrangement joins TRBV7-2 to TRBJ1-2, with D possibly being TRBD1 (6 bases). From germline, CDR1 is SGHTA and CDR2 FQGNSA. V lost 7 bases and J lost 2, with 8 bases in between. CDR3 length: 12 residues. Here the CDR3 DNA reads TGTGCCAGCAAGGGGGACAACTATGGCTACACCTTC. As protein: CASKGDNYGYTF.

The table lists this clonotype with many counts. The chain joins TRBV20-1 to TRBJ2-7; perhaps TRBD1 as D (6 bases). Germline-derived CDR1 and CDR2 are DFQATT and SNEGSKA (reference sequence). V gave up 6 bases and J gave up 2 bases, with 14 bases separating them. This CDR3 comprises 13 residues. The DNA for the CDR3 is TGCAGTGCCGCCACGTCAGGGGCCTACGAGCAGTACTTC. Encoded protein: CSAATSGAYEQYF.